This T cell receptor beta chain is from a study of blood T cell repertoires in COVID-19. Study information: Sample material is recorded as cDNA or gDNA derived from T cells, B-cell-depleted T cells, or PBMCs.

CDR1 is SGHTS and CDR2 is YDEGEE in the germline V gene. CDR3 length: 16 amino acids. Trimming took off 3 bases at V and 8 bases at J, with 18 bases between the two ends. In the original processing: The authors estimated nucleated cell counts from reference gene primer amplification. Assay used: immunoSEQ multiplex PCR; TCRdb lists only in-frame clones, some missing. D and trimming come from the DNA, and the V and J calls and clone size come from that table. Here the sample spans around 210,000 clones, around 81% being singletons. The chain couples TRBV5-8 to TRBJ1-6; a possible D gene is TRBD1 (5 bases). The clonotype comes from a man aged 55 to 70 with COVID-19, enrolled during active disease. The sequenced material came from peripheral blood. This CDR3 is CASSSRGWWGDSPLHF. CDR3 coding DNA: TGTGCCAGCAGCTCCCGGGGTTGGTGGGGGGATTCACCCCTCCACTTT.